The clone carrying this T cell receptor (beta chain) was observed a few times. The sample belongs to a study of regulatory T cells in long-lasting Graves disease. This CDR3 has 19 residues. V was clipped by 2 bases and J by 0 bases; unmatched bases: 14. This sample's time point: newly diagnosed GD, antithyroid drugs for less than 3 months. From PBMCs, RNA was extracted and then used to make the TCR library. Construction of the TCR beta libraries employed iRepertoire HTBI primers in conjunction with Arm-PCR of CDR3 regions. TCRdb re-derived calls from the multiplex PCR reads in MiXCR, one entry per CDR3 protein. The repertoire includes 680,000 or so distinct CDR3 sequences, less than 20% of them detected once, and approximately 20% sits in the top ten. These data also featured in a second study, about T cells in Graves' hyperthyroidism and ophthalmopathy.

The specimen was peripheral blood mononuclear cells (PBMCs), collected at new diagnosis, from a patient treated with antithyroid drugs. The chain uses TRBV12-3 or TRBV12-4 and TRBJ2-7, with 9 bases fitting TRBD2. The sequence derives from a woman aged 25 to 39 with Graves disease. The chain's CDR3 is CASSLTLGLAGSNSYEQYF. The CDR3 nucleotides are TGTGCCAGCAGTTTAACATTAGGGCTAGCGGGATCTAACTCCTACGAGCAGTACTTC.